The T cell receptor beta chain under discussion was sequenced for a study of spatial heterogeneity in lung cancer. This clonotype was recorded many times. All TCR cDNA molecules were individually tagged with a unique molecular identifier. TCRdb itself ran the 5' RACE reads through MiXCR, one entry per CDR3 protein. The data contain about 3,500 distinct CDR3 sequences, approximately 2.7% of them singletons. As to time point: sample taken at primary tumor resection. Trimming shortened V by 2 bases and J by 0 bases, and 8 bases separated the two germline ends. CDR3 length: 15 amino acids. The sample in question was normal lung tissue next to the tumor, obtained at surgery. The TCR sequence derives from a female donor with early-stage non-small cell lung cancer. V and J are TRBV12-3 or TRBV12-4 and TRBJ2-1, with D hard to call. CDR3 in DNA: TGTGCCAGCAGTTTACGCCGAAGCTCCTACAATGAGCAGTTCTTC. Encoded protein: CASSLRRSSYNEQFF.